These 4 T cell receptor beta chains originate from one sample sequenced in a study of T cell changes during pregnancy in multiple sclerosis. Measured with immunoSEQ multiplex PCR; TCRdb has only the in-frame clones, and not every one. The sample consists of roughly 38,000 clones, approximately 90% of them appearing once. The starting material was CD8+ T cells from peripheral blood mononuclear cells, obtained before pregnancy. The source of these receptors is a female donor with multiple sclerosis, enrolled in a pregnancy study.

The chain uses TRBV27 and TRBJ2-7; D gene ambiguous. V gave up 2 bases and J gave up 3 bases, with 17 bases separating them. The CDR3 runs 16 residues. The germline V gene has CDR1 MNHEY and CDR2 SMNVEV (reference sequence). The CDR3 protein is CASSLESVGRHYEQYF. The CDR3 DNA reads as TGTGCCAGCAGTTTAGAGTCGGTTGGCAGACACTACGAGCAGTACTTC.

This sequence joins TRBV15 and TRBJ1-2; possible D gene TRBD1, 5 bases. This CDR3 spans 13 amino acids. The germline V gene has CDR1 LNHNV and CDR2 YYDKDF (reference sequence). Trimming took 1 base from V and 4 from J, leaving 7 bases between them. As DNA, the CDR3 is TGTGCCACCAGCAGAGGGGGGGGCTATGGCTACACCTTC. This sequence encodes CATSRGGGYGYTF.

The chain joins TRBV28 to TRBJ2-2; D ambiguous. Germline loops: CDR1 MDHEN, CDR2 SYDVKM. V lost 4 bases to trimming and J lost 7 bases, with 7 bases between them. This CDR3 has 12 amino acids. CDR3 in amino acids: CASSSPRGELFF. CDR3 nucleotides: TGTGCCAGCAGTTCCCCTCGCGGGGAGCTGTTTTTT.

V gene TRBV9 combines with J gene TRBJ1-5, with 10 bases that match TRBD1. Germline V lookup: CDR1 SGDLS, CDR2 YYNGEE. CDR3 size: 17 residues. Trimming cost V 4 bases and J 6 bases; bases outside gene matches: 13. Here the CDR3 DNA reads TGTGCCAGCAGCATGGACAGGGGGAACTTTACCGGTCAGCCCCAGCATTTT. This codes for CASSMDRGNFTGQPQHF.